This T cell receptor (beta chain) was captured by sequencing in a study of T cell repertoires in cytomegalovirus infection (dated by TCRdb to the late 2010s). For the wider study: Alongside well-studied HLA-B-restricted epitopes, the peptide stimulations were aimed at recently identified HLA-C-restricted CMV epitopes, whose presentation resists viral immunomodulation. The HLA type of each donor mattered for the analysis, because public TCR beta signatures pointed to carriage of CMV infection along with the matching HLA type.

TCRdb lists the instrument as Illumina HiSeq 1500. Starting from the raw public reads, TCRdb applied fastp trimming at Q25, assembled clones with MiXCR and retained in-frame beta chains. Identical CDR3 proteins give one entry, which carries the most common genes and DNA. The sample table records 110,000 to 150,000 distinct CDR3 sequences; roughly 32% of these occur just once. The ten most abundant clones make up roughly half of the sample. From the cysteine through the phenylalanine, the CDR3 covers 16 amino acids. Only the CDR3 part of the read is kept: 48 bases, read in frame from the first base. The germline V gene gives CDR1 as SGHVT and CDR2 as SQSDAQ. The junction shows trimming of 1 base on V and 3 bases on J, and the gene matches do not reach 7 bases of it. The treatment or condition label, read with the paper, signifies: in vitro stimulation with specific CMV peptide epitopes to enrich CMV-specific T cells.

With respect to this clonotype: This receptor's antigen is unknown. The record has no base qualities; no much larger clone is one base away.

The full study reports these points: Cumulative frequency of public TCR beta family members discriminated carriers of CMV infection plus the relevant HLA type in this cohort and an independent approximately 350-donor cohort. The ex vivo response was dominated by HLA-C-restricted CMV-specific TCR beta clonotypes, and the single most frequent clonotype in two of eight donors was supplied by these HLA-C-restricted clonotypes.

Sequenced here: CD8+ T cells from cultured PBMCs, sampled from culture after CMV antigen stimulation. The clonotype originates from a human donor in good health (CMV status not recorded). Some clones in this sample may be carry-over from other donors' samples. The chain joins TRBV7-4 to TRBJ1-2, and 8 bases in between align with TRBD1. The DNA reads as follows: TGTGCCAGCAGCTTAGGTTCGACAGGGGACGACTATGGCTACACCTTC. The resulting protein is CASSLGSTGDDYGYTF.